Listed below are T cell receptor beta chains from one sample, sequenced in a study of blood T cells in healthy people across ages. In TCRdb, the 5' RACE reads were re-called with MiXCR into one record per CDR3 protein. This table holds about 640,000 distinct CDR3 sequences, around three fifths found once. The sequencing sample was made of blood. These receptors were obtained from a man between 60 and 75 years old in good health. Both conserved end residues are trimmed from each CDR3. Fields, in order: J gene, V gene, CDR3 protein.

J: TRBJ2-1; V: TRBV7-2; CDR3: ASRPTVSYNEQF
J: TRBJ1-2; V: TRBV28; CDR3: ASSAVSYYGYT
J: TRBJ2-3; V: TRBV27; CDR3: ASSWRDTTDTRY
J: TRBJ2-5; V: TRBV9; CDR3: ASSVRSSGGQETQY
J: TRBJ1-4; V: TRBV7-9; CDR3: ASTTGATNEKLF
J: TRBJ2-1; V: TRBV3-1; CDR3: ASHHTGGNRNEQF
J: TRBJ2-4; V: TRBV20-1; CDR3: SVDSPTGNIQY
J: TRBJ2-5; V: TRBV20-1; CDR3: SARDGRGGLKETQY
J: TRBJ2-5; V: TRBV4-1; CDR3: ASSQGQRYQETQY
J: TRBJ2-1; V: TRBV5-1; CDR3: ASSTQGAGNEQF
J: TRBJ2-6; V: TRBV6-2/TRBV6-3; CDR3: ASMRGHSGANVLT
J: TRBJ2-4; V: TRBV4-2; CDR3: ASSQDPSGGAVNIQY
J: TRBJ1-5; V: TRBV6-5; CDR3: ASSPWGRGNQPQH
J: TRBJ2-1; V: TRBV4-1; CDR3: ASSQDGPTGTYNEQF
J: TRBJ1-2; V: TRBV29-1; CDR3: SALGQANYGYT
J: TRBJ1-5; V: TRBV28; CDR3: ASRKTGLQPQH
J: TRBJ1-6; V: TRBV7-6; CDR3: ANSGQGSLDSPLH
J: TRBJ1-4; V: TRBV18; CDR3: ANSHLGFEKLF
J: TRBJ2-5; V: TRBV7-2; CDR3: ASSLPSRQTQY
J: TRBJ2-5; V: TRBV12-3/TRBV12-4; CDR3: ASSVMGAAETQY
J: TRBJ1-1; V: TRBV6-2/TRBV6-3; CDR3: ASSYGYTEAF
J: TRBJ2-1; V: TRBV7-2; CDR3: ASSFPLDRGRLDEQF
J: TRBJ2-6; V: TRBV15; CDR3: ATSREVSGANVLT
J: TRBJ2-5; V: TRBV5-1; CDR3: ASSWDIQETQY
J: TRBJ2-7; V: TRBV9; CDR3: ASSVRGDRGIEQY
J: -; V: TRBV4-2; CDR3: ASSQEGSRANRGEQY
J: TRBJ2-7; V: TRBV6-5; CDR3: ASTRGHEQY
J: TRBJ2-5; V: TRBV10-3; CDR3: AISVTLGTQY
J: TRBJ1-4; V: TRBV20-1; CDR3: SAVGHRVATNEKLF
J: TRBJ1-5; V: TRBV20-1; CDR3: SARVNQGQVQSGQH
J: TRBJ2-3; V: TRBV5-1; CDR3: ASRVDPAGRTDTQY
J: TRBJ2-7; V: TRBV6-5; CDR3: ASSYPPNRDRDGGEQY
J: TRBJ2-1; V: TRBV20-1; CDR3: SALNNRPMVSYNEQF
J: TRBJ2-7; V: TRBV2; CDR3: ASKANYEQY
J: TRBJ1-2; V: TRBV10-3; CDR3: ATSGRPTNYGYT
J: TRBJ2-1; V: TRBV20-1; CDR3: SAPPTSGADNEQF